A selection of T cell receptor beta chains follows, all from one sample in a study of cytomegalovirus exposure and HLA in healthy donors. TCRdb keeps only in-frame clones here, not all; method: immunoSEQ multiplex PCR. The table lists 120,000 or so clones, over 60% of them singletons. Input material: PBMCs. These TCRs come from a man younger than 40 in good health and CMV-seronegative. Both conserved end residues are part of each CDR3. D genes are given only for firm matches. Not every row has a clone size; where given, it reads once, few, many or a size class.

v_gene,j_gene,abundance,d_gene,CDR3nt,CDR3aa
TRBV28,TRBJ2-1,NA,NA,TGTGCCAGCAGTCCGAGCCTAGTAAATGAGCAGTTCTTC,CASSPSLVNEQFF
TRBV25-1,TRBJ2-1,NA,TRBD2,TGTGCCAGCAGCCCTTGGACTAGTTTTAAAGACAATGAGCAGTTCTTC,CASSPWTSFKDNEQFF
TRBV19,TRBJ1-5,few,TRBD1,TGTGCCAGTAGTAGAAGGCCGGGACAGGGGGCTCAGCCCCAGCATTTT,CASSRRPGQGAQPQHF
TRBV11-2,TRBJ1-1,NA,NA,TGTGCCAGCAGCTTAGTTTTTCGAGAAAACACTGAAGCTTTCTTT,CASSLVFRENTEAFF
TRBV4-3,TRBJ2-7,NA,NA,TGCGCCAGCAGTCCGGGATTTGGCTACGAGCAGTACTTC,CASSPGFGYEQYF
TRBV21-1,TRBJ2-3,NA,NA,TGTGCCAGCAGCCCCGCGGGAGTTAAGCGGGGGGGAACAGATACGCAGTATTTT,CASSPAGVKRGGTDTQYF
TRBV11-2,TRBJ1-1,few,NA,TGTGCCAGCAGCCCTGTAGCTTTCTTT,CASSPVAFF
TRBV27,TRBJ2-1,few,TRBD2,TGTGCCAGCAGTCTCCGAGGGACTACGATGTACAATGAGCAGTTCTTC,CASSLRGTTMYNEQFF
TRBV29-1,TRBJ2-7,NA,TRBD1,TGCAGCGCGGTGGGCCGGGACAGGGGGGGCGAGCAGTACTTC,CSAVGRDRGGEQYF
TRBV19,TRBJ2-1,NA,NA,TGTGCCAGTAGTAACAGGGCCTACAATGAGCAGTTCTTC,CASSNRAYNEQFF
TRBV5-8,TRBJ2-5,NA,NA,TGTGCCAGCAGCTTGTGGAGTCAAGAGACCCAGTACTTC,CASSLWSQETQYF
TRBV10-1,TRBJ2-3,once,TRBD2,TGCGCCAGCAGTGAATCCAGCGGGGGGGGAGATACGCAGTATTTT,CASSESSGGGDTQYF